This entry lists 5 T cell receptor beta chains sequenced from one sample in a study of T cells in localized non-small cell lung cancer. Produced via immunoSEQ multiplex PCR; TCRdb's table is partial and in-frame only. In the table there are about 72,000 clones, 70% to 90% of which are singletons. The sample in question was peripheral blood, obtained before any cancer treatment. Source of these receptors: a female donor over 55 with stage I lung adenocarcinoma.

The V and J genes are TRBV6-1 and TRBJ2-7; tentative D call: TRBD2 (5 bases). The CDR3 contains 12 residues. Germline V gene sequence: CDR1 MNHNS, CDR2 SASEGT. V gave up 5 bases and J gave up 1 base, with 6 bases separating them. Here the CDR3 reads CASSPGSYEQYF. The CDR3 nucleotides are TGTGCCAGCAGTCCGGGGTCCTACGAGCAGTACTTC.

V is TRBV11-2 and J is TRBJ2-7; D tentatively fits TRBD1 or TRBD2 (5 bases each). Between the trimmed V and J ends, which lost 1 base and 2 bases, there was a span of 12 bases. The CDR3 runs 15 residues. CDR1 is SGHAT and CDR2 is FQNNGV in the germline V gene. CDR3 sequence reads: CASSLVTGGTYEQYF. CDR3 DNA sequence: TGTGCCAGCAGCTTAGTCACAGGAGGTACCTACGAGCAGTACTTC. The entire variable domain, with the rest obtained from reference TRBV11-2 and TRBJ2-7, is as follows: EAGVAQSPRYKIIEKRQSVAFWCNPISGHATLYWYQQILGQGPKLLIQFQNNGVVDDSQLPKDRFSAERLKGVDSTLKIQPAKLEDSAVYLCASSLVTGGTYEQYFGPGTRLTVT.

The rearrangement joins TRBV5-4 to TRBJ2-3; D gene unclear. The germline V gene encodes CDR1 SGHNT and CDR2 YYREEE (reference sequence). This CDR3 region has 13 residues. V lost 6 bases and J 4 bases, leaving 12 bases between the germline ends. In DNA, the CDR3 is TGTGCCAGCAATCCTAGTTGGGCAGATACGCAGTATTTT. It codes for CASNPSWADTQYF.

The chain recombines TRBV15 with TRBJ2-1; D is undetermined. The CDR3 is 15 residues long. Trimming shortened V by 0 bases and J by 8 bases, and 14 bases separated the two germline ends. Germline lookup yields CDR1 LNHNV and CDR2 YYDKDF (reference sequence). CDR3 nucleotides: TGTGCCACCAGCAGAGACCCACGCTTATTAGATGAGCAGTTCTTC. It encodes CATSRDPRLLDEQFF.

The V gene is TRBV5-1, the J gene TRBJ2-5; 14 positions agree with TRBD2. The junction had 4 bases not matched to a gene; V was cut back by 4 bases and J by 5 bases. This CDR3 is built from 15 residues. Germline CDR1 and CDR2: SGHRS and YFSETQ. DNA for the CDR3: TGCGCCAGCAGCGGGGGACTAGCGGGAGTGGAGACCCAGTACTTC. Protein sequence: CASSGGLAGVETQYF.